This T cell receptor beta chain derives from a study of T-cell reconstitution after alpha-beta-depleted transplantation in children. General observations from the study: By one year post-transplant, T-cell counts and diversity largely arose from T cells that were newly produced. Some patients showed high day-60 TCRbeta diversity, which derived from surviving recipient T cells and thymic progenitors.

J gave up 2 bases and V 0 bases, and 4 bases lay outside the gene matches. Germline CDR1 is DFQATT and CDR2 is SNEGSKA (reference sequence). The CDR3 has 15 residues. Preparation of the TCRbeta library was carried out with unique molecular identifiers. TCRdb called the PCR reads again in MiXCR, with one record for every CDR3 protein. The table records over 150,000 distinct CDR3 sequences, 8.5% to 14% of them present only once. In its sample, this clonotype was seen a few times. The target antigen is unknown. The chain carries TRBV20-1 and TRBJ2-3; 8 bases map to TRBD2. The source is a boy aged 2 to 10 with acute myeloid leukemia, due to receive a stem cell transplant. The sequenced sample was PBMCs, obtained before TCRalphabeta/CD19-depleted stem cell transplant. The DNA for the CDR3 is TGCAGTGCTAGAGAACTAGCGGAAAACACAGATACGCAGTATTTT. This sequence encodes CSARELAENTDTQYF.